These T cell receptor beta chains were read from a single sample in a study of blood T cell repertoires in COVID-19. This table comes from immunoSEQ multiplex PCR, and its TCRdb copy is limited to in-frame clones, with some not included. The data show roughly 250,000 clones, around 81% seen once. Material for sequencing was peripheral blood. Receptors originate from a woman in her sixties or seventies with active or convalescent COVID-19. Both conserved end residues are trimmed from each CDR3. Each record gives: J gene, V gene, clone size, D gene, CDR3 protein. The D gene is left open where the match is weak. Not every row has a clone size; where given, it reads once, few, many or a size class.

TRBJ2-7	TRBV27	.	TRBD1	ASSLSTGANSGEQY
TRBJ1-6	TRBV6-1	.	TRBD1	ASSEAGGYSPLH
TRBJ1-3	TRBV25-1	.	TRBD1	ASSGPGTGGRFGNTIY
TRBJ1-2	TRBV10-3	.	.	AISERQLYGYT
TRBJ1-1	TRBV7-2	.	.	ASSSRWRDGTAF
TRBJ2-1	TRBV7-9	.	.	ASSLVGGSYNEQF
TRBJ1-4	TRBV27	.	TRBD1	ASSGTANEKLF
TRBJ1-4	TRBV20-1	few	.	SASWAGSNEKLF
TRBJ2-5	TRBV19	few	TRBD2	ASSILASGGAETQY
TRBJ2-5	TRBV6-6	.	TRBD1	ASSYHDRVWETQY
TRBJ1-1	TRBV15	.	.	ATSITGGTEAF
TRBJ2-1	TRBV28	.	TRBD2	ARNHISGTSGGQVTYNEQF
TRBJ2-7	TRBV10-1	.	TRBD2	ASPDGTSGRSYEQY
TRBJ1-2	TRBV30	once	.	AWSVGGGGASYGYT
TRBJ1-1	TRBV6-5	.	TRBD1	ASIWDRVNTEAF
TRBJ1-2	TRBV7-2	.	TRBD1	ASSPDRVNYGYT
TRBJ2-3	TRBV24-1	once	.	ATSDPTVSDTQY
TRBJ1-4	TRBV7-2	.	.	ASSRQGLYWANEKLF